Shown below are 12 T cell receptor beta chains from a single sample sequenced in a study of cytomegalovirus exposure and HLA in healthy donors. PCR amplification relied on 60 Vbeta primers (plus 13 Jbeta primers). Assay: immunoSEQ multiplex PCR; the TCRdb copy retains only in-frame clones and omits some. The sample lists 89,000 or so clones; more than 70% were seen once. The material sequenced was PBMCs. Receptor source: a man younger than 30 in good health and CMV-seropositive.

The chain joins TRBV2 to TRBJ1-4; D is perhaps TRBD1 (5 bases). The V gene's germline CDR1 is SNHLY and CDR2 FYNNEI. CDR3 size: 14 residues. V was clipped by 1 base and J by 8 bases, with 11 bases between them. Here the CDR3 DNA reads TGTGCCAGCAGTGAAGAGGGGTTTCAAGAAAAACTGTTTTTT. As protein: CASSEEGFQEKLFF.

The chain combines TRBV5-6 with TRBJ2-5; possible D gene TRBD1, 6 bases. Germline loops: CDR1 SGHDT, CDR2 YYEEEE. The ends were cut back, 3 bases at V and 2 bases at J, with 8 bases in the middle. The CDR3 runs to 13 residues. CDR3 sequence: CASSSQGQETQYF. The CDR3 DNA is TGTGCCAGCAGCTCCCAGGGGCAAGAGACCCAGTACTTC.

A few counts support this clone. The genes are TRBV27 and TRBJ2-1; 8 positions agree with TRBD2. V lost 7 bases and J lost 6; bases outside the gene matches: 8. Germline V lookup: CDR1 MNHEY, CDR2 SMNVEV (reference sequence). The CDR3 contains 14 residues. Here the CDR3 reads CASTWTSRTNEQFF. Written as DNA, the CDR3 is TGTGCCAGCACTTGGACTAGCCGAACCAATGAGCAGTTCTTC.

V usage is TRBV2 and J usage is TRBJ2-3; D not resolved. This CDR3 comprises 14 residues. Germline V gives CDR1 SNHLY, CDR2 FYNNEI. Trimming shortened V by 3 bases and J by 0 bases, and 7 bases separated the two germline ends. CDR3: CASSDRSSTDTQYF. For the CDR3, the DNA is TGTGCCAGCAGTGATCGTTCTAGCACAGATACGCAGTATTTT.

The chain combines TRBV28 with TRBJ2-2; 7 nucleotides match TRBD1. This CDR3 has 17 amino acids. Trimming cost V 5 bases and J 4 bases; bases outside gene matches: 13. Germline assignment: CDR1 MDHEN and CDR2 SYDVKM. The CDR3 spells CASSGPIGTASTGELFF. DNA for the CDR3: TGTGCCAGCAGTGGACCAATCGGGACAGCAAGCACCGGGGAGCTGTTTTTT.

CDR3 nucleotides: TGTGCCAGCTCACCGGGGCAGTACAATGAGCAGTTCTTC. Translation gives CASSPGQYNEQFF. The chain combines TRBV18 with TRBJ2-1, with D tentatively TRBD1 (5 bases). Between the trimmed V and J ends, which lost 3 bases and 4 bases, there was a span of 7 bases. The CDR3 length is 13 residues. Germline V lookup: CDR1 KGHSH, CDR2 LQKENI.

This chain connects TRBV5-1 to TRBJ1-5, with 9 nucleotides matching TRBD1. J lost 6 bases, V lost 4 bases, and 8 bases had no gene match. The V gene's germline CDR1 is SGHRS and CDR2 YFSETQ. The length of the CDR3 is 15 residues. The CDR3 loop reads CASSPGTGLVQPQHF. The CDR3 bases are TGCGCCAGCAGCCCAGGGACAGGGCTTGTTCAGCCCCAGCATTTT. The complete variable domain, with remaining parts taken from reference TRBV5-1 and TRBJ1-5, reads KAGVTQTPRYLIKTRGQQVTLSCSPISGHRSVSWYQQTPGQGLQFLFEYFSETQRNKGNFPGRFSGRQFSNSRSEMNVSTLELGDSALYLCASSPGTGLVQPQHFGDGTRLSIL.

The CDR3 DNA is TGTGCCAGCAACACAGGACAGGCCACTGAGACCCAGTACTTC. This encodes CASNTGQATETQYF. J is TRBJ2-5 and V is TRBV5-6, with 7 bases that match TRBD1. Per germline, CDR1 SGHDT and CDR2 YYEEEE. The CDR3 totals 14 residues. With 6 bases clipped from V and 5 bases from J, the junction kept 10 bases outside the gene matches.

Only one count was recorded for this clone. The rearrangement links TRBV6-5 to TRBJ2-7, with no clear D. Germline loops: CDR1 MNHEY, CDR2 SVGAGI. V lost 5 bases and J lost 4, with 6 bases in between. There are 11 residues in the CDR3. CDR3 nucleotides: TGTGCCAGCAGTCAATTGTACGAGCAGTACTTC. Translation: CASSQLYEQYF.

The V gene is TRBV5-4, the J gene TRBJ2-2; the D is unclear. The germline CDR1 and CDR2 sequences are SGHNT and YYREEE (reference sequence). Trimming stripped 3 bases from V and 2 bases from J, with 8 bases between. The CDR3 consists of 14 residues. The CDR3 region is CASSSDTNTGELFF. CDR3 DNA sequence: TGTGCCAGCAGCTCCGACACAAACACCGGGGAGCTGTTTTTT.

The chain has TRBV9 and TRBJ1-1, with D uncertain. This CDR3 spans 15 amino acids. Germline values: CDR1 SGDLS, CDR2 YYNGEE. V was clipped by 0 bases and J by 0 bases, with 9 bases between them. CDR3 sequence reads: CASSVGTGLNTEAFF. The DNA of the CDR3 is TGTGCCAGCAGCGTAGGGACTGGACTGAACACTGAAGCTTTCTTT.

The gene calls are TRBV27 and TRBJ1-1; 7 bases align to TRBD1. With 10 bases clipped from V and 4 bases from J, the junction kept 12 bases outside the gene matches. The CDR3 runs to 14 residues. CDR1 MNHEY and CDR2 SMNVEV come from the germline V gene (reference sequence). As DNA, the CDR3 is TGTGCCACAATTAGGGGGCAGGGGGGCACTGAAGCTTTCTTT. This gives the protein CATIRGQGGTEAFF.